The rows below give T cell receptor beta chains drawn from one sample of a study of OX40 agonist ivuxolimab in advanced cancers. Profiling relied on immunoSEQ multiplex PCR, and the TCRdb table lists in-frame clones only, not all of them. The table includes about 52,000 clones, roughly nine tenths detected once. The sequenced sample was CD4+ or CD8+ T cells sorted from blood, obtained in a trial of the OX40 agonist ivuxolimab. The receptor set was obtained from an adult with an advanced solid tumor such as melanoma, head and neck, liver or kidney cancer. Both conserved end residues are part of each CDR3. D genes are given only for firm matches. A clone size is listed for some rows: how often the clone was seen (once, few, many), or a class if it is expanded.

TRBJ2-7 | once | TRBV29-1 | - | CSVEGVRGNYYEQYF | TGCAGCGTTGAAGGGGTTCGGGGCAATTACTACGAGCAGTACTTC
TRBJ2-2 | - | TRBV5-4 | - | CASSFSSTGELFF | TGTGCCAGCAGCTTTTCGAGTACCGGGGAGCTGTTTTTT
TRBJ2-5 | - | TRBV19 | - | CASSIVGTGQETQYF | TGTGCCAGTAGTATCGTAGGCACAGGCCAAGAGACCCAGTACTTC
TRBJ2-1 | - | TRBV9 | - | CASSVSRSSYNEQFF | TGTGCCAGCAGCGTCAGTCGGAGCTCCTACAATGAGCAGTTCTTC
TRBJ1-1 | - | TRBV5-4 | - | CASNWRGNTEAFF | TGTGCCAGCAACTGGAGGGGCAACACTGAAGCTTTCTTT
TRBJ2-3 | once | TRBV11-2 | TRBD2 | CARRVLGLPIFGQYF | TGTGCCCGACGAGTACTGGGACTACCTATATTTGGGCAGTATTTT
TRBJ1-2 | - | TRBV5-1 | - | CASSPEGGNGYTF | TGCGCCAGCAGCCCGGAGGGAGGGAACGGCTACACCTTC
TRBJ2-5 | - | TRBV4-1 | TRBD1 | CASSQGQGVEETQYF | TGCGCCAGCAGCCAAGGGCAGGGGGTAGAGGAGACCCAGTACTTC
TRBJ2-7 | - | TRBV10-3 | - | CAISRDNAYEQYF | TGTGCCATCAGCCGGGACAACGCCTACGAGCAGTACTTC
TRBJ1-1 | few | TRBV30 | - | CAWRFGVNTEAFF | TGTGCCTGGAGGTTCGGGGTGAACACTGAAGCTTTCTTT
TRBJ2-5 | - | TRBV30 | - | CAWSHLGGVETQYF | TGTGCCTGGAGTCACCTAGGGGGTGTGGAGACCCAGTACTTC
TRBJ2-5 | - | TRBV13 | TRBD2 | CASSPLGTSGRETQYF | TGTGCCAGCAGCCCCCTCGGGACTAGCGGTCGGGAGACCCAGTACTTC
TRBJ2-7 | - | TRBV7-6 | TRBD1 | CASSLGGQGAYEQYF | TGTGCCAGCAGCTTAGGAGGACAGGGGGCCTACGAGCAGTACTTC
TRBJ1-6 | - | TRBV6-6 | - | CASSYITTVGNSPLHF | TGTGCCAGCAGTTACATCACAACAGTCGGCAATTCACCCCTCCACTTT
TRBJ2-1 | - | TRBV2 | - | CASFEGKISYNEQFF | TGTGCCAGCTTTGAGGGGAAGATCTCCTACAATGAGCAGTTCTTC
TRBJ2-7 | - | TRBV5-4 | - | CASSSRTEGYEQYF | TGTGCCAGCAGCTCTAGGACGGAGGGCTACGAGCAGTACTTC
TRBJ1-2 | - | TRBV7-9 | - | CASSLDRVNAF | TGTGCCAGCAGCTTAGACAGGGTAAACGCCTTC
TRBJ1-4 | - | TRBV19 | - | CASSGSGTVNEKLFF | TGTGCCAGTAGCGGATCCGGGACGGTGAATGAAAAACTGTTTTTT
TRBJ2-7 | - | TRBV11-2 | - | CASSLDRGYEQYF | TGTGCCAGCAGCTTAGACAGGGGCTACGAGCAGTACTTC
TRBJ1-2 | - | TRBV27 | TRBD1 | CASSSGGPGINYGYTF | TGTGCCAGCAGTTCAGGGGGTCCAGGAATTAACTATGGCTACACCTTC
TRBJ1-1 | once | TRBV5-5 | TRBD1 | CASSLVQGAVEAFF | TGTGCCAGCAGCTTGGTACAGGGGGCCGTTGAAGCTTTCTTT
TRBJ2-7 | - | TRBV7-6 | - | CASSATGFGNEQYF | TGTGCCAGCAGCGCCACAGGGTTTGGCAACGAGCAGTACTTC
TRBJ1-2 | - | TRBV29-1 | - | CSVEGPDGGPLGGYTF | TGCAGCGTTGAAGGCCCGGACGGCGGACCCCTAGGTGGCTACACCTTC
TRBJ1-1 | - | TRBV4-3 | - | CASSQDLPGYTEAFF | TGCGCCAGCAGCCAAGATCTCCCAGGGTACACTGAAGCTTTCTTT
TRBJ1-3 | few | TRBV27 | - | CASSLRPHGDSGNTIYF | TGTGCCAGCAGTCTCCGGCCCCATGGGGACTCTGGAAACACCATATATTTT
TRBJ2-2 | - | TRBV6-5 | - | CAYSGPINGTGELFF | TGTGCTTACTCGGGGCCCATCAACGGGACCGGGGAGCTGTTTTTT
TRBJ2-7 | once | TRBV4-1 | TRBD2 | CASSQGTSVAYEQYF | TGCGCCAGCAGCCAAGGGACTAGCGTCGCCTACGAGCAGTACTTC
TRBJ1-1 | once | TRBV5-1 | TRBD1 | CASSYRGQGSTEAFF | TGCGCCAGCAGCTACCGGGGACAGGGGTCTACTGAAGCTTTCTTT
TRBJ1-5 | few | TRBV7-9 | - | CASSAGSMNQPQHF | TGTGCCAGCAGCGCAGGGTCCATGAATCAGCCCCAGCATTTT